This T cell receptor (beta chain) was retrieved from a study of blood T cell repertoires in COVID-19. CDR1 is LGHDT and CDR2 is YNNKEL in the germline V gene (reference sequence). V was pared by 3 bases and J by 1 base, with 9 bases between. The CDR3 extends over 14 amino acids. Clones were sequenced by immunoSEQ multiplex PCR, and TCRdb holds only the in-frame ones, with some missing. Among some 150,000 clones listed, roughly nine tenths were seen once. What was sequenced was peripheral blood. The chain links TRBV3-1 (or the pseudogene TRBV3-2) to TRBJ1-1, with D perhaps TRBD1 (5 bases). The receptor's source is a woman aged 55 to 70 with active or convalescent COVID-19. CDR3 amino acids: CASSQHQGNTEAFF. DNA for the CDR3: TGTGCCAGCAGCCAGCACCAGGGGAACACTGAAGCTTTCTTT.